These T cell receptor beta chains were read from a single sample in a study of early T cells in non-severe SARS-CoV-2 infection. Each CDR3 protein is one row after TCRdb ran MiXCR on the 5' RACE reads. The data hold around 83,000 distinct CDR3 sequences, with roughly 12% observed a single time. The material sequenced was whole blood, taken at baseline. The receptors stem from an adult who was a healthcare worker with PCR-confirmed SARS-CoV-2 infection or an uninfected control (not recorded which). CDR3s include the opening cysteine and the closing phenylalanine or tryptophan. Clone size is not always given. Where it is, it says once, few, many or a class for expanded clones.

J | V | size | CDR3
TRBJ2-1 | TRBV6-1 | few | CASRRRTGVYNEQFF
TRBJ2-6 | TRBV19 | . | CASSIAGTGANVLTF
TRBJ1-4 | TRBV4-1 | many | CASSQVLGITNEKLFF
TRBJ2-2 | TRBV11-2 | . | CASSLDQVGELFF
TRBJ2-1 | TRBV7-3 | many | CASSLILSNEQFF
TRBJ2-7 | TRBV27 | . | CASSLLTEGHEQYF
TRBJ1-1 | TRBV19 | few | CASSLQGAPLAFF
TRBJ2-3 | TRBV10-2 | . | CASSDPQGAWPTDTQYF
TRBJ2-7 | TRBV20-1 | few | CSAGPLAGATYEQYF
TRBJ2-7 | TRBV11-2 | . | CASSLEGLAGPYEQYF
TRBJ2-5 | TRBV20-1 | . | CSASGLAAQETQYF
TRBJ2-7 | TRBV7-9 | few | CASSLPSRLRGEQYF
TRBJ2-1 | TRBV6-6 | . | CASKIPGSGKIEQFF
TRBJ1-1 | TRBV3-1 | many | CASSQDDGLGDMNTEAFF
TRBJ2-1 | TRBV29-1 | . | CSVGVIGSEQFF
TRBJ2-7 | TRBV12-3/TRBV12-4 | . | CASSPLVGEQYF
TRBJ2-5 | TRBV5-1 | many | CASRGTGQAVETQYF
TRBJ2-3 | TRBV29-1 | . | CSVEVVMGTDTQYF
TRBJ2-3 | TRBV6-1 | . | CASSEIGVTDTQYF
TRBJ2-7 | TRBV5-1 | . | CASSLDTGGRYEQYF
TRBJ2-5 | TRBV18 | many | CASSLLGTASLETQYF
TRBJ1-2 | TRBV30 | . | CASHQQSGGYTF
TRBJ1-4 | TRBV5-1 | many | CASSLTSDRIEKLFF
TRBJ2-5 | TRBV3-1 | few | CASSQVLKQETQYF
TRBJ2-3 | TRBV19 | few | CASSMPIRSSTDTQYF
TRBJ2-1 | TRBV6-1 | . | CASSELKGPAEQFF
TRBJ1-1 | TRBV2 | few | CASSRPKVLNTEAFF
TRBJ2-7 | TRBV28 | . | CASSGARHPYEQYF
TRBJ2-2 | TRBV7-9 | few | CASSLGGSGTGELFF
TRBJ2-7 | TRBV5-1 | few | CASSPRDSGFPHEQYF
TRBJ1-2 | TRBV7-9 | many | CASSPTEDLYGYTF
TRBJ2-5 | TRBV12-3/TRBV12-4 | few | CASSSGTSGGAETQYF
TRBJ2-3 | TRBV15 | . | CATGKRERDTQYF
TRBJ2-5 | TRBV19 | many | CASSPPGETQYF
TRBJ1-1 | TRBV6-5 | . | CASSPTNTEAFF
TRBJ2-7 | TRBV24-1 | . | CATSDPGVNEQYF
TRBJ2-2 | TRBV9 | many | CASRKTGTGELFF
TRBJ2-7 | TRBV5-1 | . | CASSSPSFQRQGADEQYF
TRBJ2-1 | TRBV3-1 | . | CASSQEMSGGPDEQFF
TRBJ2-5 | TRBV5-1 | few | CASSLTGGTQETQYF
TRBJ1-6 | TRBV10-2 | . | CASSQILSSYNSPLHF
TRBJ2-2 | TRBV30 | many | CAWSRDIVNTGELFF
TRBJ2-7 | TRBV28 | . | CASSSRATVYEQYF
TRBJ2-7 | TRBV3-1 | few | CASSQLGNNEQYF
TRBJ2-1 | TRBV24-1 | . | CATSDPPREQFF
TRBJ2-1 | TRBV5-5 | few | CASSRTAPVHEQFF
TRBJ2-7 | TRBV6-5 | many | CASSSLGSGGAYEQYF
TRBJ1-1 | TRBV6-5 | . | CASTKPGTTEAFF
TRBJ2-7 | TRBV5-1 | . | CASSFSNRDYEQYF
TRBJ2-1 | TRBV5-1 | few | CASSFPLSGGAVEQFF
TRBJ2-4 | TRBV3-1 | many | CASSQNTGIQYF
TRBJ2-1 | TRBV6-4 | . | CASSRLWTASSYNEQFF
TRBJ2-1 | TRBV6-2/TRBV6-3 | . | CASSRLETGNNEQFF